This is a list of T cell receptor beta chains from one sample in a study of T-cell memory formation after mild COVID-19. TCRdb recomputed calls from the 5' RACE reads with MiXCR, one row per CDR3 protein. Here the sample spans 200,000 or so distinct CDR3 sequences, more than 15% being singletons. Sequencing input: PBMCs or a T cell subset sorted from them (not recorded which). All receptors come from an adult woman who had mild COVID-19 (a few samples of this study predate the infection). Cell type and time point are not known. The CDR3 runs from the conserved cysteine through the conserved F or W. The D gene is left open where the match is weak. Clone size is shown for a subset of rows, as once, few, many or a class of expanded clone.

V gene,J gene,D gene,clone size,CDR3 DNA,CDR3 protein
TRBV5-1,TRBJ2-4,-,few,TGCGCCAGCAGGATCACAGTGGGGGGCATCGCCAAAAACATTCAGTACTTC,CASRITVGGIAKNIQYF
TRBV7-2,TRBJ1-4,-,few,TGTGCCAGCAGTTTGGGGGGGAGCGAAAAACTGTTTTTT,CASSLGGSEKLFF
TRBV30,TRBJ2-3,-,-,TGTGCCCTACAGGTGACTACGCAGTATTTT,CALQVTTQYF
TRBV7-9,TRBJ2-1,TRBD2,-,TGTGCCAGCAGCTTAGAAAGAGCGGGAGCACAAGAGCAGTTCTTC,CASSLERAGAQEQFF
TRBV6-5,TRBJ1-3,-,few,TGTGCCAGCACCCGCCGCGGGGGCTCGGACACCATATATTTT,CASTRRGGSDTIYF
TRBV5-1,TRBJ2-1,-,-,TGCGCCAGCAGCCTCCGGCTAGGGTCCTACAATGAGCAGTTCTTC,CASSLRLGSYNEQFF
TRBV6-5,TRBJ2-7,TRBD1,few,TGTGCCAGCAGTCGTTGGGACAGGGCCTACGAGCAGTACTTC,CASSRWDRAYEQYF
TRBV3-1,TRBJ2-1,-,few,TGTGCCAGCAGCTCTGAGCCCCGCAATGAGCAGTTCTTC,CASSSEPRNEQFF
TRBV6-5,TRBJ1-3,TRBD1,few,TGTGCCAGCAGCACCGGGACAGGGGTAGCAAGGACCATATATTTT,CASSTGTGVARTIYF
TRBV3-1,TRBJ2-7,-,-,TGTGCCAGCAGCCAAAGCCACGAGCAGTACTTC,CASSQSHEQYF
TRBV20-1,TRBJ2-7,TRBD2,-,TGCAGTGCTAGCCCCGGGGGGAACTCCTACGAGCAGTACTTC,CSASPGGNSYEQYF
TRBV5-6,TRBJ2-4,-,-,TGTGCCAGCAAAGACCAGACAACAGGGGCCAAAAACATTCAGTACTTC,CASKDQTTGAKNIQYF
TRBV12-3/TRBV12-4,TRBJ1-2,-,once,TGTGCCAGCAGTTTCAATGGGTATGGCTACACCTTC,CASSFNGYGYTF
TRBV5-1,TRBJ2-1,TRBD2,few,TGCGCCAGCAGCTCCGGCGGGGGGGCTCACAATGAGCAGTTCTTC,CASSSGGGAHNEQFF
TRBV24-1,TRBJ2-3,-,-,TGTGCCACCAGTGATTGGGAGAGCACAGATACGCAGTATTTT,CATSDWESTDTQYF
TRBV7-9,TRBJ2-7,TRBD2,-,TGTGCCAGCAGCCACGGACTAGCGGGTTGGGGGAGGATCGAGCAGTACTTC,CASSHGLAGWGRIEQYF
TRBV5-1,TRBJ1-1,TRBD1,few,TGCGCCAGCAGCGTACAGGGGACGAACACTGAAGCTTTCTTT,CASSVQGTNTEAFF
TRBV6-5,TRBJ2-7,TRBD1,-,TGTGCCAGCAGTTACTCAAGGACAGGTGGGCTGGAGCAGTACTTC,CASSYSRTGGLEQYF
TRBV19,TRBJ2-7,TRBD2,-,TGTGCCAGTGACTCTGGGACTAGCGTCCCCTACGAGCAGTACTTC,CASDSGTSVPYEQYF
TRBV4-2,TRBJ2-1,-,-,TGTGCCAGCAGCCAAACTGGGGGTTATTACAATGAGCAGTTCTTC,CASSQTGGYYNEQFF
TRBV2,TRBJ2-5,TRBD2,-,TGTGCCAGCAAGGGACTAGCGGGTGGAGAGACCCAGTACTTC,CASKGLAGGETQYF
TRBV18,TRBJ1-1,-,-,TGTGCCAGCTCACCGGCCCAGGTCCGGAATTTGAACACTGAAGCTTTCTTT,CASSPAQVRNLNTEAFF
TRBV5-1,TRBJ2-5,TRBD1,many,TGCGCCAGCAGCTTGGACGGGACAGGGGCAGAGACCCAGTACTTC,CASSLDGTGAETQYF
TRBV27,TRBJ1-6,TRBD1,-,TGTGCCAGCAGTCGGCAGGGGGCGGGTAATTCACCCCTCCACTTT,CASSRQGAGNSPLHF
TRBV7-7,TRBJ2-2,TRBD2,few,TGTGCCAGCAGACCGGATTGGAGCGGGACGAACACCGGGGAGCTGTTTTTT,CASRPDWSGTNTGELFF
TRBV29-1,TRBJ1-2,TRBD1,few,TGCAGCGTGACCCCGGGAGGGGGCCCCTATGGCTACACCTTC,CSVTPGGGPYGYTF
TRBV6-2/TRBV6-3,TRBJ1-3,-,-,TGTGCCAGCAGTTACTCCGGGGGAAGCTCTGGAAACACCATATATTTT,CASSYSGGSSGNTIYF
TRBV14,TRBJ2-5,TRBD2,-,TGTGCCAGCAGCCGGGGAGCGGGAGTACAAGAGACCCAGTACTTC,CASSRGAGVQETQYF
TRBV12-3/TRBV12-4,TRBJ2-3,TRBD2,-,TGTGCCAGCAGTCGGACTAGCGGGAGCACAGATACGCAGTATTTT,CASSRTSGSTDTQYF
TRBV7-9,TRBJ2-5,-,-,TGTGCCAGCAGCTCCGACGTGGAGACCCAGTACTTC,CASSSDVETQYF
TRBV20-1,TRBJ1-2,-,-,TGCAGTGCTAGAGAGCCGTTTAACTATGGCTACACCTTC,CSAREPFNYGYTF
TRBV2,TRBJ2-3,TRBD2,few,TGTGCCAGCGAGGCGGGGGGGTATACGCAGTATTTT,CASEAGGYTQYF
TRBV7-2,TRBJ1-3,-,-,TGTGCCAGCAGCTTCAGGAGCTCTGGAAACACCATATATTTT,CASSFRSSGNTIYF
TRBV20-1,TRBJ2-5,-,-,TGCAGTGCTAGATCGGGGGGCCAAATGGGGACCCAGTACTTC,CSARSGGQMGTQYF
TRBV5-5,TRBJ2-2,TRBD2,few,TGTGCCAGCAGCCGATCTAGCGGGCCCACCGGGGAGCTGTTTTTT,CASSRSSGPTGELFF
TRBV5-1,TRBJ1-1,-,-,TGCGCCAGCAGCCCTGGTTGGGCTTCGAACACTGAAGCTTTCTTT,CASSPGWASNTEAFF
TRBV7-6,TRBJ1-1,-,few,TGTGCCAGCAGCTTAGACGCCAGGGTAAAATCTGAAGCTTTCTTT,CASSLDARVKSEAFF
TRBV11-2,TRBJ2-5,-,many,TGTGCCAGCAGCTGGGGGGCCAGACAAGAGACCCAGTACTTC,CASSWGARQETQYF
TRBV19,TRBJ1-5,TRBD1,few,TGTGCCAGTAGTATAGGGGACAGGGGGTCCCGTCAGCCCCAGCATTTT,CASSIGDRGSRQPQHF
TRBV12-3/TRBV12-4,TRBJ2-3,-,-,TGTGCCAGCAGCATTCGCGGGCACACAGATACGCAGTATTTT,CASSIRGHTDTQYF
TRBV2,TRBJ2-3,-,few,TGTGCCAGCAGTCCCCGGTTCACAGATACGCAGTATTTT,CASSPRFTDTQYF
TRBV20-1,TRBJ2-7,-,few,TGCAGTGCTAGGCATGGGGTCTCCTACGAGCAGTACTTC,CSARHGVSYEQYF
TRBV29-1,TRBJ2-5,TRBD2,-,TGCAGCGGGGGTGGCGGAGCGGGGGGCCAAGAGACCCAGTACTTC,CSGGGGAGGQETQYF
TRBV10-3,TRBJ2-1,-,-,TGTGCCATCAGGAGGGATTCCGGCAGGGCTGGCGAGCAGTTCTTC,CAIRRDSGRAGEQFF
TRBV7-2,TRBJ2-3,-,-,TGTGCCAGCAGCTTATTTGGCCTCGGGACTGTGACAGATACGCAGTATTTT,CASSLFGLGTVTDTQYF
TRBV18,TRBJ2-5,-,few,TGTGCCAGCTCACCAACGGGAGTGGGAGAGACCCAGTACTTC,CASSPTGVGETQYF
TRBV11-2,TRBJ2-7,TRBD1,-,TGTGCCAGCAGCACGAGGGACAGCGTGGTATACGAGCAGTACTTC,CASSTRDSVVYEQYF
TRBV19,TRBJ1-6,-,few,TGTGCCAGTAGTCAGCAGGCCTATAATTCACCCCTCCACTTT,CASSQQAYNSPLHF
TRBV6-1,TRBJ1-2,TRBD1,few,TGTGCTACAACAGGGGGCGCGTATGGCTACACCTTC,CATTGGAYGYTF